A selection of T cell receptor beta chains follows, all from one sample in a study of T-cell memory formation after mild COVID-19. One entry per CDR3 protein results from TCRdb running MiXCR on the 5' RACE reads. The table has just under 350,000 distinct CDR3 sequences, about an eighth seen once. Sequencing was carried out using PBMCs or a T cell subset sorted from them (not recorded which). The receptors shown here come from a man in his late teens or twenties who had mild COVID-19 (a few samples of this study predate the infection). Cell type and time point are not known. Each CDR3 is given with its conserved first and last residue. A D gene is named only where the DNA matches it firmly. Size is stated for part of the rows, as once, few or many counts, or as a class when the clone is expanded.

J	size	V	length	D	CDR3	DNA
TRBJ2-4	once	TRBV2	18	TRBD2	CASRLLTSGEGAKNIQYF	TGTGCCAGCAGGCTCCTGACTAGCGGGGAGGGAGCCAAAAACATTCAGTACTTC
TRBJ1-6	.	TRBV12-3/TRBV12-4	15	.	CASSLGGARNSPLHF	TGTGCCAGCAGTTTAGGGGGGGCGCGAAATTCACCCCTCCACTTT
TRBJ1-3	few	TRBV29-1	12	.	CSVGLYGNTIYF	TGCAGCGTTGGTTTATATGGAAACACCATATATTTT
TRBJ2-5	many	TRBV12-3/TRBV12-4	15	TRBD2	CASSLGLAGGETQYF	TGTGCCAGCAGTCTCGGACTAGCGGGGGGAGAGACCCAGTACTTC
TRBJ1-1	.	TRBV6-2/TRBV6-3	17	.	CASRRAAGGKINTEAFF	TGTGCCAGCAGGAGGGCGGCCGGGGGGAAAATTAACACTGAAGCTTTCTTT
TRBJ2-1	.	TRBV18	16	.	CASSLNRGGDHNEQFF	TGTGCCAGCTCCCTGAACAGGGGCGGGGACCACAATGAGCAGTTCTTC
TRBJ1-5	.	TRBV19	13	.	CASSIDREQPQHF	TGTGCCAGTAGTATAGACAGGGAACAGCCCCAGCATTTT
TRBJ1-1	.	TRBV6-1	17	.	CASIFLGGTSQNTEAFF	TGTGCCAGCATTTTCCTGGGGGGGACAAGCCAGAACACTGAAGCTTTCTTT
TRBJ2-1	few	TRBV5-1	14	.	CASSLAGTTNEQFF	TGCGCCAGCAGCTTGGCCGGGACCACCAATGAGCAGTTCTTC
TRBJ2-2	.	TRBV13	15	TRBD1	CASSYAYRGTGELFF	TGTGCCAGCAGCTACGCCTACAGGGGAACTGGGGAGCTGTTTTTT
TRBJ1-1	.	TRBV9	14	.	CASSPPQGNTEAFF	TGTGCCAGCAGCCCTCCACAGGGCAACACAGAAGCTTTCTTT
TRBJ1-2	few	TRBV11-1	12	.	CASSFTGTGYTF	TGTGCCAGCAGCTTTACAGGGACCGGCTACACCTTC
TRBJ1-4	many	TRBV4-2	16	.	CASSQDRTPNNEKLFF	TGTGCCAGCAGCCAAGATCGGACTCCTAATAATGAAAAACTGTTTTTT
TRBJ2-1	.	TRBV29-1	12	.	CSVGEGVGEQFF	TGCAGCGTTGGGGAGGGGGTCGGTGAGCAGTTCTTC
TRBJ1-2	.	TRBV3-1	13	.	CASAGSELGGYTF	TGTGCCAGCGCGGGGTCAGAGCTGGGCGGCTACACCTTC
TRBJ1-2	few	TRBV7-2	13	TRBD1	CASSWGQGATYTF	TGTGCCAGCAGCTGGGGACAGGGGGCGACCTACACCTTC
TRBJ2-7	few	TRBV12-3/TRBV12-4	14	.	CASSTEGYAYEQYF	TGTGCCAGCAGTACTGAAGGTTATGCCTACGAGCAGTACTTC
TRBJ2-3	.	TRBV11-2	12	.	CASSVVTDTQYF	TGTGCCAGCAGCGTAGTAACAGATACGCAGTATTTT
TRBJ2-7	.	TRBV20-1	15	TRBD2	CSAQLGWDYSYEQYF	TGCAGTGCCCAACTCGGCTGGGACTACTCCTACGAGCAGTACTTC
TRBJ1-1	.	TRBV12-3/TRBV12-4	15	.	CASSPVAAGRTEAFF	TGTGCCAGCAGTCCCGTAGCGGCAGGGAGGACTGAAGCTTTCTTT
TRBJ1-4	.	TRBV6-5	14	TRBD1	CASSRQGSAEKLFF	TGTGCCAGCAGTCGACAGGGTTCTGCGGAAAAACTGTTTTTT
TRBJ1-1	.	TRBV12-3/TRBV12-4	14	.	CASRRTREATEAFF	TGTGCCAGCAGACGGACCCGGGAGGCCACTGAAGCTTTCTTT
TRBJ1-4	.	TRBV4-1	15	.	CASSPQVRVNEKLFF	TGCGCCAGCAGCCCACAGGTCAGGGTAAATGAAAAACTGTTTTTT
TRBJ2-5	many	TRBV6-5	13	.	CASSPITGETQYF	TGTGCCAGCAGTCCTATCACGGGAGAGACCCAGTACTTC
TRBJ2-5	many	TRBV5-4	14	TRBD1	CASSYDRDQETQYF	TGTGCCAGCAGCTACGACAGGGACCAAGAGACCCAGTACTTC
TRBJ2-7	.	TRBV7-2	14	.	CASSSTGNSYEQYF	TGTGCCAGCAGCTCCACAGGGAACTCCTACGAGCAGTACTTC
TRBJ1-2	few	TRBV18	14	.	CASSAPSGLYGYTF	TGTGCCAGCTCAGCCCCCTCCGGGCTCTATGGCTACACCTTC
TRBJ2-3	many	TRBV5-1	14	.	CASSFETSTDTQYF	TGCGCCAGCAGCTTCGAGACTAGCACAGATACGCAGTATTTT
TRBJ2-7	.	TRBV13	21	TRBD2	CASSQLTTLGLAGADSYEQYF	TGTGCCAGCAGCCAGCTAACGACTTTGGGACTAGCGGGGGCGGACTCCTACGAGCAGTACTTC
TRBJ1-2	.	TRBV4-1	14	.	CASSQDRRSYGYTF	TGCGCCAGCAGCCAAGATAGGCGGAGCTATGGCTACACCTTC
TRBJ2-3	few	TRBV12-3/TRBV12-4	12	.	CASSWGIDTQYF	TGTGCCAGCAGTTGGGGGATAGATACGCAGTATTTT
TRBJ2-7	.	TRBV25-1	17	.	CASTGGQKTPFSYEQYF	TGTGCCAGCACGGGTGGACAGAAGACACCGTTCTCCTACGAGCAGTACTTC
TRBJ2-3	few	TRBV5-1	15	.	CASSLPTRVTDTQYF	TGCGCCAGCAGCTTACCCACCAGGGTTACAGATACGCAGTATTTT
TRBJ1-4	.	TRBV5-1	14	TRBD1	CASSGTATNEKLFF	TGCGCCAGCAGTGGGACAGCAACTAATGAAAAACTGTTTTTT
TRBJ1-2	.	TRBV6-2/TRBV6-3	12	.	CASSGKGKGYTF	TGTGCCAGCAGTGGAAAGGGGAAGGGCTACACCTTC
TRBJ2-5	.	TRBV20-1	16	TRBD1	CSARPLPDRESETQYF	TGCAGTGCTAGACCCCTCCCGGACAGGGAATCGGAGACCCAGTACTTC
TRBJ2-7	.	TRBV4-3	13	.	CASSQDRPFKQYF	TGCGCCAGCAGCCAAGACCGACCATTCAAGCAGTACTTC